This T cell receptor (beta chain) was obtained from a study of blood T cells in healthy people across ages. V lost 5 bases, J lost 2 bases, and 12 bases stayed unmatched. Germline V gene sequence: CDR1 LGHNA, CDR2 YNFKEQ. This CDR3 contains 17 residues. For the second PCR, which ran for 7 to 11 cycles, a sample-barcoded 5' primer and a J-beta primer mix were used. MiXCR, run by TCRdb on the 5' RACE reads, gives a single entry per CDR3 protein. Among 650,000 to 1,000,000 distinct CDR3 sequences, 46% were seen once, and the ten largest hold 15% to 20%. The rearrangement links TRBV4-2 to TRBJ2-1; 7 bases line up with TRBD2. The receptor comes from a man older than 75 in good health. Sequencing used blood. Here the CDR3 reads CASSWAARGRAYNEQFF. The CDR3 DNA follows: TGTGCCAGCAGCTGGGCCGCGCGGGGGAGGGCCTACAATGAGCAGTTCTTC.